The rows below give T cell receptor beta chains drawn from one sample of a study of blood T cells in healthy people across ages. TCRdb fed the 5' RACE reads into MiXCR, producing one record per CDR3 protein. The table has 800,000 or so distinct CDR3 sequences, about 46% seen once. Sequenced material: blood. The receptors derive from a man older than 75 in good health. CDR3s include the opening cysteine and the closing phenylalanine or tryptophan. D genes are given only for firm matches. Clone size is shown for a subset of rows, as once, few, many or a class of expanded clone.

CDR3nt	CDR3aa	abundance	v_gene	j_gene	d_gene
TGCAGCGGACAGCACAGGGGCGGAGAGACCCAGTACTTC	CSGQHRGGETQYF	-	TRBV29-1	TRBJ2-5	TRBD1
TGCGCCAGCAGCTTGTCCGGGTCAGGGATAGAAAAACTGTTTTTT	CASSLSGSGIEKLFF	-	TRBV5-1	TRBJ1-4	-
TGCGCCAGCAGCCAAGATCGTGCCTTTGAGGGGTCCTCCTACAATGAGCAGTTCTTC	CASSQDRAFEGSSYNEQFF	few	TRBV4-1	TRBJ2-1	-
TGTGCCAGCAGTTTATCCCGGACAGGGAACTATGGCTACACCTTC	CASSLSRTGNYGYTF	-	TRBV27	TRBJ1-2	TRBD1
TGTGCCAGCAGCTTGTCCGCGGGGCGGCGCGAGCAGTACTTC	CASSLSAGRREQYF	-	TRBV5-4	TRBJ2-7	-
TGTGCCAGCATGGACATGCGGGAAAAACTGTTTTTT	CASMDMREKLFF	few	TRBV6-1	TRBJ1-4	-
TGTGCCAGCATTTCGCCGGGACTAGCGGGGCGTGAGCAGTACTTC	CASISPGLAGREQYF	-	TRBV28	TRBJ2-7	TRBD2
TGTGCCAGCAGTTACTCGGGACAGGGAGATGAGCAGTTCTTC	CASSYSGQGDEQFF	-	TRBV6-5	TRBJ2-1	TRBD1
TGCAGTGCTAGCCCAGGCCGGAGGGGCAGAGAGCAGTACTTC	CSASPGRRGREQYF	-	TRBV20-1	TRBJ2-7	-
TGTGCCAGCACGTTGGGGGGGGCCCGGGAGCAGTTCTTC	CASTLGGAREQFF	-	TRBV6-1	TRBJ2-1	-
TGTGCCATCGGTAGGCGGGAGACAGATACGCAGTATTTT	CAIGRRETDTQYF	many	TRBV10-3	TRBJ2-3	TRBD2
TGCGCCAGCAGCGCCGAGAGCCGGGATACGCAGTATTTT	CASSAESRDTQYF	-	TRBV5-1	TRBJ2-3	-
TGTGCCAGCAGTTTATGGATCGGGGATACGCAGTATTTT	CASSLWIGDTQYF	-	TRBV12-3/TRBV12-4	TRBJ2-3	-
TGTGCCAGCAGCGACGAGCGGGAGGGCGGTGAGCAGTTCTTC	CASSDEREGGEQFF	-	TRBV5-5	TRBJ2-1	TRBD2
TGTGCCAGCAGTTTGGGCGGGGCGACCTACGATGAGCAGTTCTTC	CASSLGGATYDEQFF	-	TRBV28	TRBJ2-1	-
TGCAGTGCGGCCACTAGTAGTAAGGAGCAGTTCTTC	CSAATSSKEQFF	-	TRBV20-1	TRBJ2-1	-
TGCAGTGCTGGAGCTAGCGGGAGCACAGATACGCAGTATTTT	CSAGASGSTDTQYF	-	TRBV20-1	TRBJ2-3	TRBD2
TGCAGTGCTAGCCCCCCCAGTATAAGTAACTACGAGCAGTACTTC	CSASPPSISNYEQYF	-	TRBV20-1	TRBJ2-7	-
TGTGTCAGCAGCTCAGGGTTTCACGAGCAGTTCTTC	CVSSSGFHEQFF	-	TRBV7-2	TRBJ2-1	-
TGTGCCATCGGGCCAGGGGGTTTCTACGAGCAGTACTTC	CAIGPGGFYEQYF	once	TRBV10-3	TRBJ2-7	TRBD1
TGCAGCGTTTCTAGGGACAGGGGAGGAGTGGAGGATACGCAGTATTTT	CSVSRDRGGVEDTQYF	few	TRBV29-1	TRBJ2-3	TRBD1
TGTGCCAGCGCCGGGACTACTAACAATGAGCAGTTCTTC	CASAGTTNNEQFF	few	TRBV27	TRBJ2-1	TRBD2
TGCGCCAGCAGCTTACATTCCGGGTCCTACAATGAGCAGTTCTTC	CASSLHSGSYNEQFF	-	TRBV5-1	TRBJ2-1	-
TGCAGTGCTAGCGGGAGGAACGAGCAGTACTTC	CSASGRNEQYF	-	TRBV20-1	TRBJ2-7	TRBD2